The clone carrying this T cell receptor beta chain was seen only a few times. Antigen specificity is unknown. Quantitative molecular-barcoded 5'-RACE generated the TCR beta libraries. Each CDR3 protein gets one entry after TCRdb re-called the 5' RACE reads with MiXCR. Here the sample spans about 160,000 distinct CDR3 sequences, around 42% being singletons. Trimming at V came to 5 bases and at J to 12 bases, leaving 11 bases not matched to a gene. Germline CDR1 is SNHLY and CDR2 is FYNNEI. This CDR3 contains 14 residues. These data originate in a study of CD8 T cells in ankylosing spondylitis. Study-wide results and limits: It appeared that ankylosing spondylitis blood was characterized by a TCR beta motif of several highly homologous variants. The study looked at matched synovial fluid samples from ankylosing spondylitis patients. Disease-linked clones were reported to be significantly enriched there.

The sequenced sample was synovial fluid, either unsorted or a sorted T cell fraction (not recorded which). This receptor was obtained from a male donor with ankylosing spondylitis. The rearrangement links TRBV2 to TRBJ2-5, with 11 bases identical to TRBD2. CDR3 coding DNA: TGTGCCAGCAGTTCCCTAGCGGGAGGTACCCCCGAGTACTTC. Translation gives CASSSLAGGTPEYF.